The 7 T cell receptor beta chains given below trace back to one sample, sequenced in a study of cytomegalovirus exposure and HLA in healthy donors. Researchers ran the PCR with 60 Vbeta and 13 Jbeta primers. Method: immunoSEQ multiplex PCR; TCRdb's copy keeps in-frame clones and lacks some. Among about 190,000 clones listed, 75% to 85% were seen once. Sequencing was carried out using PBMCs. Receptors originate from a woman under 30 in good health and CMV-seropositive.

CDR3 protein: CASSLSRAVATNEKLFF. CDR3 DNA: TGTGCCAGCAGTTTATCGAGGGCTGTTGCAACTAATGAAAAACTGTTTTTT. The chain couples TRBV27 to TRBJ1-4; D is unclear. The ends were cut back, 0 bases at V and 0 bases at J, with 11 bases in the middle. CDR3 length: 17 amino acids. CDR1 is MNHEY, CDR2 SMNVEV, per germline (reference sequence). The entire variable domain, with the rest obtained from reference TRBV27 and TRBJ1-4, is as follows: EAQVTQNPRYLITVTGKKLTVTCSQNMNHEYMSWYRQDPGLGLRQIYYSMNVEVTDKGDVPEGYKVSRKEKRNFPLILESPSPNQTSLYFCASSLSRAVATNEKLFFGSGTQLSVL.

The chain uses TRBV5-1 and TRBJ1-1, with 7 positions matching TRBD1. The CDR3 covers 15 residues. V shed 0 bases, J shed 4 bases, and the junction held 6 bases outside the gene matches. CDR1 is SGHRS, CDR2 YFSETQ, per germline. This CDR3 is CASSLGPAGGTEAFF. The CDR3 DNA reads as TGCGCCAGCAGCTTGGGCCCGGCAGGGGGCACTGAAGCTTTCTTT.

This chain uses TRBV2 with TRBJ2-5; tentative D call: TRBD1 (6 bases). The CDR3 has 15 residues. Germline V gene sequence: CDR1 SNHLY, CDR2 FYNNEI. V lost 7 bases and J 4 bases, leaving 19 bases between the germline ends. CDR3 residues: CASTQRQGGGETQYF. Here the CDR3 DNA reads TGTGCCAGCACCCAACGACAAGGGGGTGGAGAGACCCAGTACTTC.

The V and J genes are TRBV7-9 and TRBJ1-6; D may be TRBD1 (6 bases). V gave up 1 base and J gave up 10 bases, with 11 bases separating them. CDR1 is SEHNR and CDR2 is FQNEAQ in the germline V gene (reference sequence). There are 14 residues in the CDR3. CDR3 coding DNA: TGTGCCAGCAGCTTAGAAGGGGGAGGGTCACCCCTCCACTTT. Amino acids: CASSLEGGGSPLHF.

The chain carries TRBV5-4 and TRBJ1-2; maybe TRBD1 (6 bases). CDR1 and CDR2 from the germline V gene are SGHNT and YYREEE (reference sequence). This CDR3 has 14 amino acids. V was shortened by 3 bases and J by 7 bases, with 16 bases between the two germline ends. CDR3 in DNA: TGTGCCAGCAGCTCCTCACAGGGACGGGGTGGCTACACCTTC. It codes for CASSSSQGRGGYTF.

The chain combines TRBV11-3 with TRBJ1-6; D possibly corresponds to TRBD1 (6 bases). Germline V gene lookup returns CDR1 SGHNT and CDR2 YENEEA. CDR3 length: 16 amino acids. The germline V and J ends were trimmed by 1 base and 10 bases, with 17 bases remaining between them. The DNA of the CDR3 is TGTGCCAGCAGCTTAGGTTCAGGGGCGGTAGGATCACCCCTCCACTTT. This codes for CASSLGSGAVGSPLHF. The whole variable domain, filled in from reference TRBV11-3 and TRBJ1-6, reads EAGVVQSPRYKIIEKKQPVAFWCNPISGHNTLYWYLQNLGQGPELLIRYENEEAVDDSQLPKDRFSAERLKGVDSTLKIQPAELGDSAVYLCASSLGSGAVGSPLHFGNGTRLTVT.

V usage is TRBV28 and J usage is TRBJ1-6; TRBD1 matches 8 bases. In germline, CDR1 is MDHEN, CDR2 SYDVKM. The CDR3 covers 17 residues. The junction had 14 bases not matched to a gene; V was cut back by 3 bases and J by 10 bases. CDR3 sequence reads: CASSLSPDRGPNSPLHF. The CDR3, as DNA: TGTGCCAGCAGTTTGTCTCCTGACAGGGGTCCAAACTCACCCCTCCACTTT.